The 21 T cell receptor beta chains in this list originate from one sample, sequenced in a study of low-dose radiotherapy and immunotherapy resistance in tumors. Specified time point: before trial treatment. Amplification, which lasted 20 to 25 PCR cycles, used a constant-region primer and V-primer adapter to amplify TCRs. TCRdb passed the reads through MiXCR, listing each CDR3 protein once. The data show tens of thousands of distinct CDR3 sequences, roughly 10% seen once. The sequences come from PBMCs, collected before treatment. The origin of the receptors is a female donor with ovarian cancer.

Many counts were recorded for this clonotype. The J gene is TRBJ2-7, the V gene TRBV11-1; TRBD1 or TRBD2 may be the D gene (5 bases each). Trimming removed 1 base from V and 2 bases from J, with 6 bases in between. Germline V gene data show CDR1 as SGHAT and CDR2 as FQDESV (reference sequence). The CDR3 runs 13 residues. The CDR3 nucleotides are TGTGCCAGCAGCTTAGTGGGGGCCTACGAGCAGTACTTC. Protein: CASSLVGAYEQYF.

This clonotype was seen repeatedly, ten times or more. The gene calls are TRBV6-5 and TRBJ1-1, with TRBD1 matching over 8 bases. Germline CDR1 and CDR2: MNHEY and SVGAGI. The CDR3 is 17 amino acids. J lost 3 bases, V lost 0 bases, and 9 bases had no gene match. The CDR3 sequence: CASSYSAGGFVDTEAFF. Here the CDR3 DNA reads TGTGCCAGCAGTTACTCGGCAGGGGGCTTTGTCGACACTGAAGCTTTCTTT.

This clonotype was observed at least ten times. J is TRBJ2-1 and V is TRBV7-2; no clear D. V dropped 5 bases and J dropped 10 bases, with 24 bases sitting between them. CDR1 and CDR2 from the germline V gene are SGHTA and FQGNSA. The CDR3 length is 16 residues. CDR3 DNA sequence: TGTGCCAGCAGCCCCCTCGATTCATCGGTCGTGGGGGAGCAGTTCTTC. Translating gives CASSPLDSSVVGEQFF.

In this sample, this clonotype turned up many times. This chain uses TRBV27 with TRBJ2-5; D remains unclear. V was shortened by 3 bases and J by 2 bases, with 7 bases between the two germline ends. Germline lookup yields CDR1 MNHEY and CDR2 SMNVEV (reference sequence). This CDR3 contains 13 residues. CDR3 sequence reads: CASSLLWQETQYF. The CDR3 DNA reads TGTGCCAGCAGTTTGCTCTGGCAAGAGACCCAGTACTTC.

This clonotype was counted many times. V is TRBV2 and J is TRBJ2-2, with unresolved D. Trimming took off 8 bases at V and 5 bases at J, with 12 bases between the two ends. CDR1 SNHLY and CDR2 FYNNEI come from the germline V gene. There are 13 residues in the CDR3. This chain's CDR3 is CASLTLGTGELFF. The CDR3 nucleotides read TGTGCCAGCCTTACACTGGGGACCGGGGAGCTGTTTTTT.

This clonotype was picked up many times. This chain connects TRBV20-1 to TRBJ1-5; 8 bases are shared with TRBD1. With V trimmed by 1 base and J by 0 bases, 8 bases remained unmatched. The germline CDR1 and CDR2 sequences are DFQATT and SNEGSKA (reference sequence). The CDR3 spans 17 residues. CDR3 sequence: CSARGTTGGISNQPQHF. The CDR3 nucleotides read TGCAGTGCTAGAGGTACTACAGGGGGGATTAGCAATCAGCCCCAGCATTTT.

This clonotype was seen many times. The rearrangement joins TRBV6-2 or TRBV6-3 to TRBJ1-1; 8 bases agree with TRBD1. Germline V lookup: CDR1 MNHEY, CDR2 SVGEGT. The CDR3 sequence is 11 residues long. J lost 7 bases, V lost 10 bases, and 5 bases had no gene match. CDR3 amino acids: CATRQGSEAFF. CDR3 in DNA: TGTGCCACTCGACAGGGGAGTGAAGCTTTCTTT.

This clonotype was seen many times. The chain employs TRBV10-2 and TRBJ2-3; 7 nucleotides agree with TRBD2. The ends lost 6 bases at V and 1 base at J; junction bases unmatched: 7. Germline CDR1 reads WSHSY; CDR2 reads SAAADI. This CDR3 has 15 residues. The CDR3 nucleotides read TGCGCCAGCAGCCCCCGGGGGGTCGGCACAGATACGCAGTATTTT. This sequence encodes CASSPRGVGTDTQYF.

This clonotype was detected ten times or more. V usage is TRBV10-1 and J usage is TRBJ2-2; no clear D. V lost 4 bases to trimming and J lost 3 bases, with 9 bases between them. This CDR3 is built from 14 residues. From germline, CDR1 is WNHNN and CDR2 SYGVQD (reference sequence). For the CDR3, the DNA is TGCGCCAGCAGTGTGCAGGTGGACACCGGGGAGCTGTTTTTT. Protein: CASSVQVDTGELFF.

This clonotype showed up many times. Here the CDR3 reads CASRLAGGTDTQYF. The CDR3 DNA is TGTGCCAGTCGACTAGCGGGGGGCACAGATACGCAGTATTTT. The chain combines TRBV2 with TRBJ2-3; 12 bases are a match to TRBD2. The CDR3 length is 14 residues. The germline V gene has CDR1 SNHLY and CDR2 FYNNEI. V shed 9 bases and J 1 base; nucleotides not matched to a gene: 2.

This clonotype has ten or more counts. An end of the junction does not agree with germline; a read error may underlie this. This chain uses TRBV15 with TRBJ2-5; 10 bases line up with TRBD2. CDR1 is LNHNV and CDR2 is YYDKDF in the germline V gene (reference sequence). This CDR3 region has 17 residues. The CDR3 is CATSRDYLAGVRETQYF. CDR3 in DNA: TGTGCCACCAGCAGAGATTATCTAGCGGGGGTCCGGGAGACGCAGTACTTC.

This clonotype has at least ten counts. V gene TRBV28 combines with J gene TRBJ2-3; no clear D. V lost 3 bases, J lost 2 bases, and 18 bases lay in between. CDR3 length equals 17 residues. Germline lookup yields CDR1 MDHEN and CDR2 SYDVKM. CDR3 sequence: CASSFSGSQVFTDTQYF. The CDR3 DNA sequence: TGTGCCAGCAGTTTCTCCGGCTCCCAGGTTTTCACAGATACGCAGTATTTT.

The rearrangement joins TRBV12-3 or TRBV12-4 to TRBJ2-7; TRBD1 agrees at 11 bases. The CDR3 contains 14 residues. The V and J ends lost 5 bases and 2 bases, in that order; junction bases with no gene match: 2. This chain's CDR3 is CASSRTGGTYEQYF. In DNA form, the CDR3 reads TGTGCCAGCAGTCGGACAGGGGGCACCTACGAGCAGTACTTC.

About this clonotype: Because the CDR3's place on the DNA is in doubt, the DNA is left out and the CDR3 is given as listed by TCRdb. The rearrangement links TRBV2 to TRBJ2-2; whether TRBD2, the table's D call, matches the DNA was not checked. Germline lookup yields CDR1 SNHLY and CDR2 FYNNEI. The CDR3 contains 20 residues when both ends are counted. CDR3 sequence reads: CATKPPPGGHTGELFFFFFF.

This clonotype was detected many times. This chain connects TRBV28 to TRBJ1-1; D is unresolved. The CDR3 spans 12 residues. Per germline, CDR1 MDHEN and CDR2 SYDVKM. V was shortened by 6 bases and J by 7 bases, with 12 bases between the two germline ends. CDR3 bases: TGTGCCAGCAGGGGGAGGGCGGGTGAAGCTTTCTTT. Amino acid sequence: CASRGRAGEAFF.

This clonotype was observed at least ten times. This rearrangement joins TRBV28 to TRBJ2-3; D is unclear. Trimming removed 5 bases from V and 5 bases from J, with 11 bases in between. The length of the CDR3 is 13 residues. Germline assignment: CDR1 MDHEN and CDR2 SYDVKM. Here the CDR3 reads CASSPRPLDTQYF. The DNA of the CDR3 is TGTGCCAGCAGTCCAAGGCCCCTAGATACGCAGTATTTT.

This clonotype appeared many times. This chain joins TRBV28 and TRBJ2-7; no definite D call. The CDR3 extends over 13 amino acids. V lost 5 bases to trimming and J lost 3 bases, with 11 bases between them. The germline gives CDR1 MDHEN, CDR2 SYDVKM. The CDR3: CASSRPVYYEQYF. The DNA of the CDR3 is TGTGCCAGCAGTCGGCCGGTGTACTACGAGCAGTACTTC.

This clonotype was recorded at least ten times. The chain uses TRBV27 and TRBJ1-2, with a possible D match to TRBD1 (5 bases). Germline V gives CDR1 MNHEY, CDR2 SMNVEV (reference sequence). V lost 2 bases and J lost 5, with 9 bases in between. The CDR3 is made up of 13 amino acids. DNA of the CDR3: TGTGCCAGCAGTTTAGGGGCTGGATATGGCTACACCTTC. It specifies CASSLGAGYGYTF.

This clonotype was seen repeatedly, ten times or more. The chain recombines TRBV5-4 with TRBJ2-2; a weak D match, TRBD2 (6 bases). V gave up 3 bases and J gave up 4 bases, with 22 bases separating them. The CDR3 is made up of 18 amino acids. CDR1 and CDR2 from the germline V gene are SGHNT and YYREEE (reference sequence). The DNA of the CDR3 is TGTGCCAGCAGCTCCTCCCCCCCCCGGCGGGATGGCACCGGGGAGCTGTTTTTT. It translates to CASSSSPPRRDGTGELFF.

This clonotype came up many times. The rearrangement uses TRBV20-1 and TRBJ2-1, with D possibly matching TRBD1 (5 bases). Trimming removed 5 bases at V and 8 bases at J, with 28 bases between. This CDR3 region has 17 residues. Germline loops: CDR1 DFQATT, CDR2 SNEGSKA (reference sequence). CDR3: CSAPLQAGYSFGDEQFF. CDR3 in DNA: TGCAGTGCTCCCCTACAGGCAGGGTATTCTTTTGGCGATGAGCAGTTCTTC.

Many counts were recorded for this clonotype. This chain links TRBV6-4 with TRBJ2-7; 7 positions match TRBD1. CDR1 MRHNA and CDR2 SNTAGT come from the germline V gene. The V and J ends lost 7 bases and 0 bases, in that order; junction bases with no gene match: 6. The CDR3 runs 14 residues. The CDR3 DNA is TGTGCCAGCAAGCCGGACAGGAGCTCCTACGAGCAGTACTTC. This sequence encodes CASKPDRSSYEQYF.